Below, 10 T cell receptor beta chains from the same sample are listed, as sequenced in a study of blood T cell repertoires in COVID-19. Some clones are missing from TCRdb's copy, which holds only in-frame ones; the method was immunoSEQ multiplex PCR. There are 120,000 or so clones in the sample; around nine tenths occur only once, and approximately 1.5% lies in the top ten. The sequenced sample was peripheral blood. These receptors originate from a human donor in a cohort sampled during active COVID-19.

CDR3 DNA: TGTGCCAGCAGTTTCGACGGGACTACCTTTTACGAGCAGTACTTC. Translation: CASSFDGTTFYEQYF. The chain joins TRBV5-5 to TRBJ2-7, with 7 bases lining up with TRBD2. From germline, CDR1 is SGHKS and CDR2 YYEKEE (reference sequence). This CDR3 is 15 amino acids long. J was trimmed by 4 bases and V by 5 bases; bases with no gene match: 12. Looking up the rest from reference TRBV5-5 and TRBJ2-7 gives the full variable domain: DAGVTQSPTHLIKTRGQQVTLRCSPISGHKSVSWYQQVLGQGPQFIFQYYEKEERGRGNFPDRFSARQFPNYSSELNVNALLLGDSALYLCASSFDGTTFYEQYFGPGTRLTVT.

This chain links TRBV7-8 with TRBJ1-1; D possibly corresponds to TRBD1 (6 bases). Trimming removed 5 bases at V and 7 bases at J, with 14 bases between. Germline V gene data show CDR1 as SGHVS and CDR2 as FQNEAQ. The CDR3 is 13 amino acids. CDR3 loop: CASSTGQKSEAFF. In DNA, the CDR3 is TGTGCCAGCAGCACCGGACAGAAAAGTGAAGCTTTCTTT.

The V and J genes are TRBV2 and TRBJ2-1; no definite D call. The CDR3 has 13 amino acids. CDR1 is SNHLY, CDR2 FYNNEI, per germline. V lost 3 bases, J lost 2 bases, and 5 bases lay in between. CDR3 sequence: CASSDPPYNEQFF. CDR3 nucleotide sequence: TGTGCCAGCAGTGACCCTCCCTACAATGAGCAGTTCTTC. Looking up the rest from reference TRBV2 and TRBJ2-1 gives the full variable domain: EPEVTQTPSHQVTQMGQEVILRCVPISNHLYFYWYRQILGQKVEFLVSFYNNEISEKSEIFDDQFSVERPDGSNFTLKIRSTKLEDSAMYFCASSDPPYNEQFFGPGTRLTVL.

DNA for the CDR3: TGTGCCAGCAGCTTAAGGGCGGGAGGGCAAGAGACCCAGTACTTC. This translates into CASSLRAGGQETQYF. This sequence joins TRBV11-1 and TRBJ2-5; 9 positions agree with TRBD2. The V gene's germline CDR1 is SGHAT and CDR2 FQDESV (reference sequence). V was clipped by 2 bases and J by 2 bases; unmatched bases: 3. The CDR3 runs to 15 residues.

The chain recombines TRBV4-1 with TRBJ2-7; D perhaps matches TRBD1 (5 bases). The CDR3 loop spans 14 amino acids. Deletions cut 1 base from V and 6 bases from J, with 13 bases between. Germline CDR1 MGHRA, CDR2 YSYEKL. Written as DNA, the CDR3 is TGCGCCAGCAGCCAAGTCGCAGGGAATTCCGAGCAGTACTTC. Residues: CASSQVAGNSEQYF.

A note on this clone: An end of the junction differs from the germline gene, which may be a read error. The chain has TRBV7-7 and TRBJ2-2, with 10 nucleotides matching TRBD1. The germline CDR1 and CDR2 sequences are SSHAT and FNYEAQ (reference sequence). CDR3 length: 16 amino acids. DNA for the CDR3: TGTGCTAGCAGCAGCTCCGGGACAGGGGTACCCGGGGAGCTGTTTTTT. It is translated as CASSSSGTGVPGELFF.

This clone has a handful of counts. The CDR3 protein is CASSLTTSGFYNEQFF. The CDR3 bases are TGTGCCAGCAGTTTAACTACTAGCGGGTTTTACAATGAGCAGTTCTTC. J is TRBJ2-1 and V is TRBV27; 9 nucleotides match TRBD2. The germline V gene has CDR1 MNHEY and CDR2 SMNVEV (reference sequence). V was clipped by 2 bases and J by 4 bases; unmatched bases: 6. The CDR3 runs 16 residues.

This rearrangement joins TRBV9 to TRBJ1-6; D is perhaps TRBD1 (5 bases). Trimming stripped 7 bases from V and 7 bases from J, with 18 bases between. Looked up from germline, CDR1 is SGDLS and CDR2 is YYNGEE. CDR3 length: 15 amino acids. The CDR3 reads CASPSAPGYNSPLHF. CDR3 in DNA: TGTGCCAGCCCCTCCGCGCCAGGGTACAATTCACCCCTCCACTTT.

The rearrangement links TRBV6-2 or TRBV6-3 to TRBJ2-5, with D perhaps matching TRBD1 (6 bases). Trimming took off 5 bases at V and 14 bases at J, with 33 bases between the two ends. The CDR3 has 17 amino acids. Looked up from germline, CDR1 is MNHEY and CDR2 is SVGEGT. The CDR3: CASSQHRDTPNAETPYF. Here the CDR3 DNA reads TGTGCCAGCAGTCAACACCGGGACACCCCGAATGCGGAGACCCCCTACTTC.

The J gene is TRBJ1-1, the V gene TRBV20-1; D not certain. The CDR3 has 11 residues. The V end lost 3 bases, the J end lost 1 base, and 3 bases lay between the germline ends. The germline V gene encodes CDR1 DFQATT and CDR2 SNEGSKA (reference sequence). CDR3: CSASQNTEAFF. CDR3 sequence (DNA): TGCAGTGCTAGTCAGAACACTGAAGCTTTCTTT.